This entry is about one T cell receptor beta chain. Its antigen remains unknown. The V end was cut by 4 bases, the J end by 0 bases, with 4 bases between. Germline-derived CDR1 and CDR2 are LNHNV and YYDKDF (reference sequence). This CDR3 is built from 13 residues. This sample was included in a study of shared clonotypes between healthy human individuals. An even split of each subset's genomic DNA across several immunoSEQ plates was performed. Sequencing used immunoSEQ multiplex PCR; TCRdb keeps in-frame clones, though not all of them. The sample includes fewer than 550,000 clones, about 80% of them seen just once. General study findings and limits: The expectation was that sequencing depth would affect clonotype sharing among donors. Only a few donors were included, so the genetic and exposure-history diversity represented was limited.

The chain joins TRBV15 to TRBJ1-5; unclear D gene. This TCR derives from a woman aged 40 to 49 in good health. Some clones in this sample may be carry-over from other donors' samples. Sequenced: PBMCs. CDR3 sequence: CATSTLSNQPQHF. The CDR3 region has the DNA TGTGCCACCAGCACCCTTAGCAATCAGCCCCAGCATTTT. Based on the CDR3 plus reference TRBV15 and TRBJ1-5, the full variable domain is DAMVIQNPRYQVTQFGKPVTLSCSQTLNHNVMYWYQQKSSQAPKLLFHYYDKDFNNEADTPDNFQSRRPNTSFCFLDIRSPGLGDTAMYLCATSTLSNQPQHFGDGTRLSIL.